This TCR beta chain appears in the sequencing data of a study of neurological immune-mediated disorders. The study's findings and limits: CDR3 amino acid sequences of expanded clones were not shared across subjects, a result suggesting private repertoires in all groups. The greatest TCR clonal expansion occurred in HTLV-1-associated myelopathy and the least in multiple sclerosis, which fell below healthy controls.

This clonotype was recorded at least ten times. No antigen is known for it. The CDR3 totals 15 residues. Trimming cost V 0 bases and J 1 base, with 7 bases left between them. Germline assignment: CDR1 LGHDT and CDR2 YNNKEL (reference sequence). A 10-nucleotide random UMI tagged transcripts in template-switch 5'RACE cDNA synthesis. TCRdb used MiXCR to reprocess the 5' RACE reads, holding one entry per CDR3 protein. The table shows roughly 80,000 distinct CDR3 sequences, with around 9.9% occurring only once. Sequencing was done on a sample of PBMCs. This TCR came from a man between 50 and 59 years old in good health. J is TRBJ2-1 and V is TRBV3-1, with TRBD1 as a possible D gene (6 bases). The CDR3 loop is CASSQEGTSYNEQFF. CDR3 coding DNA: TGTGCCAGCAGCCAAGAAGGGACATCCTACAATGAGCAGTTCTTC.